These T cell receptor beta chains were read from a single sample in a study of blood T cell repertoires in COVID-19. Clones were read by immunoSEQ multiplex PCR, and TCRdb kept only the in-frame ones, dropping some. The sample yields about 110,000 clones, roughly 80% seen once. What was sequenced was peripheral blood. The receptors were sampled from a human donor in a cohort sampled during active or convalescent COVID-19. The CDR3 runs from the conserved cysteine through the conserved F or W. Each record gives: V gene, D gene, J gene, clone size, CDR3 protein, CDR3 DNA. D genes are given only for firm matches. Size is stated for part of the rows, as once, few or many counts, or as a class when the clone is expanded.

TRBV4-1	TRBD2	TRBJ2-5	.	CASSQVTGAGGPQETQYF	TGCGCCAGCAGCCAAGTAACTGGGGCGGGGGGGCCGCAAGAGACCCAGTACTTC
TRBV5-1	TRBD1	TRBJ1-6	few	CASSFDRGLSPLHF	TGCGCCAGCAGCTTTGACAGGGGGCTATCACCCCTCCACTTT
TRBV6-5	.	TRBJ2-5	once	CASSYLGSMETQYF	TGTGCCAGCAGTTACCTCGGGTCCATGGAGACCCAGTACTTC
TRBV6-5	.	TRBJ2-3	.	CASSSLGLGTDTQYF	TGTGCCAGCAGTTCTCTGGGGCTGGGCACAGATACGCAGTATTTT
TRBV27	TRBD2	TRBJ2-5	once	CASSLSNGRAQMAQYF	TGTGCCAGCAGTTTATCGAACGGGAGGGCCCAGATGGCCCAGTACTTC
TRBV7-2	TRBD1	TRBJ1-6	.	CASSSGQHSPLHF	TGTGCCAGCAGCTCGGGACAGCATTCACCCCTCCACTTT
TRBV7-2	.	TRBJ2-7	.	CASSLRTEPYEQYF	TGTGCCAGCAGCTTAAGGACAGAGCCCTACGAGCAGTACTTC
TRBV15	.	TRBJ2-7	.	CATSRDTTSNYEQYF	TGTGCCACCAGCAGAGATACGACATCTAACTACGAGCAGTACTTC
TRBV2	.	TRBJ2-1	.	CASTSLRGSYNEQFF	TGTGCCAGCACATCCCTCAGGGGCTCCTACAATGAGCAGTTCTTC
TRBV7-3	TRBD2	TRBJ2-3	.	CASSLRGAGGPYNTDTQYF	TGTGCCAGCAGCTTAAGGGGAGCGGGAGGGCCGTATAACACAGATACGCAGTATTTT
TRBV28	.	TRBJ1-3	few	CASSLWQARNTIYF	TGTGCCAGCAGTTTATGGCAAGCGAGAAACACCATATATTTT
TRBV5-1	TRBD1	TRBJ1-2	.	CASSSGTGGAGYTF	TGCGCCAGCAGCTCCGGGACAGGGGGTGCTGGCTACACCTTC
TRBV7-2	TRBD1	TRBJ1-2	.	CASSGYRGGYTF	TGTGCCAGCAGCGGATACAGGGGAGGCTACACCTTC
TRBV2	.	TRBJ2-1	.	CASKGGYEQFF	TGTGCCAGCAAAGGAGGCTATGAGCAGTTCTTC
TRBV18	.	TRBJ1-6	.	CASSKWVQGTSPLHF	TGTGCCAGCTCAAAATGGGTCCAGGGAACCTCACCCCTCCACTTT
TRBV2	TRBD2	TRBJ2-3	.	CASSGLAGVLRTDTQYF	TGTGCCAGCAGTGGACTAGCGGGAGTGTTACGCACAGATACGCAGTATTTT
TRBV29-1	TRBD1	TRBJ1-2	.	CSVRDRVDGYTF	TGCAGCGTTCGGGACAGGGTGGATGGCTACACCTTC
TRBV27	.	TRBJ1-2	.	CASSRRGYGYTF	TGTGCCAGCAGTCGACGAGGCTATGGCTACACCTTC